The next 6 T cell receptor beta chains were all read from a single sample in a study of cytomegalovirus exposure and HLA in healthy donors. Vbeta (60) and Jbeta (13) primers were used in the PCR. Assay: immunoSEQ multiplex PCR; the TCRdb copy retains only in-frame clones and omits some. Among about 210,000 clones, approximately 80% were seen once, and the ten largest hold 9.5% to 13%. Specimen: PBMCs. The receptor set was obtained from a woman aged 45 to 65 in good health and CMV-seropositive.

V gene TRBV6-5 combines with J gene TRBJ1-1; the match to TRBD1 covers 7 bases. Germline-derived CDR1 and CDR2 are MNHEY and SVGAGI. V lost 5 bases and J lost 5; bases outside the gene matches: 8. The CDR3 length is 14 residues. CDR3 DNA: TGTGCCAGCAGTCGCGAGCAGGGGGTAACTGAAGCTTTCTTT. Translating it yields CASSREQGVTEAFF.

The chain combines TRBV23-1 with TRBJ1-1; weak D call: TRBD1 (6 bases). TRBV23-1 is designated an ORF whose function remains uncertain. There are 18 residues in the CDR3. Trimming shortened V by 8 bases and J by 4 bases, and 29 bases separated the two germline ends. The CDR3 sequence: CASGNGARQARSGTEAFF. DNA of the CDR3: TGCGCCAGCGGCAATGGGGCGAGACAGGCCCGTTCGGGCACTGAAGCTTTCTTT.

This sequence joins TRBV19 and TRBJ2-3; maybe TRBD1 (6 bases). The CDR3 covers 16 residues. The germline gives CDR1 LNHDA, CDR2 SQIVND (reference sequence). The V gene lost 5 bases and the J gene lost 0 bases, with 15 bases spanning the gap. CDR3 in DNA: TGTGCCAGTAGTGCCACAGGGTTCTCGAGCACAGATACGCAGTATTTT. Protein: CASSATGFSSTDTQYF.

The chain recombines TRBV4-1 with TRBJ2-5; 8 positions match TRBD2. V lost 4 bases to trimming and J lost 2 bases; unmatched junction nucleotides: 9. Germline V gene sequence: CDR1 MGHRA, CDR2 YSYEKL. The CDR3 extends over 16 amino acids. The CDR3 spells CASSPLGLVNQETQYF. The CDR3 nucleotides read TGCGCCAGCAGCCCCCTGGGACTAGTGAATCAAGAGACCCAGTACTTC.

The V gene is TRBV4-3, the J gene TRBJ2-7, with a possible D match to TRBD1 (5 bases). V gave up 5 bases and J gave up 5 bases, with 16 bases separating them. The germline gives CDR1 LGHNA, CDR2 YSLEER. This CDR3 contains 14 residues. CDR3 in amino acids: CASSVEIRGDEQYF. CDR3 bases: TGCGCCAGCAGCGTCGAGATTAGGGGCGACGAGCAGTACTTC.

This sequence joins TRBV21-1 and TRBJ2-5; the D call of TRBD1 is as the table states it, not checked on the DNA. The tail of the sequence fits TRBJ2-7 better, so the J call may be wrong. TRBV21-1 is deemed a pseudogene. The CDR3 totals 13 residues. The CDR3 bases are TGTGCCAGCCGCCGGACAGGCCCACGCGAGCAGTACTTC. Amino acid sequence: CASRRTGPREQYF.